This TCR beta chain was sequenced for a study of CD8 T cells in Susac syndrome. Background on the study: Active disease was present in six of the sequenced Susac syndrome patients, whereas under 10 of them were in remission. When blood was drawn, patients with Susac syndrome were on intravenous immunoglobulin alone, on corticosteroids, or therapy-naive. Regarding the study as a whole: By the study's own acknowledgment, its TCR sequencing and HLA analysis included relatively few individuals.

Random hexamers served to reverse transcribe roughly 0.45 to 1 ug RNA. Using its own MiXCR run on the immunoSEQ multiplex PCR reads, TCRdb lists one record per CDR3 protein. The repertoire holds around 170,000 distinct CDR3 sequences, with 90% to 95% as singletons. CDR1 MGHDK and CDR2 SYGVNS come from the germline V gene. The CDR3 covers 17 residues. Trimming took off 5 bases at V and 0 bases at J, with 19 bases between the two ends. The recently defined diagnostic criteria for definite or probable disease were met by the Susac syndrome patients. About this clonotype itself: What it binds is unknown.

This clonotype was sampled from a human donor with Susac syndrome. Source material: CD4+ T cells from PBMCs. The chain is built from TRBV25-1 and TRBJ2-5; TRBD2 is a possible D gene (7 bases). The CDR3: CASSLGLGGAHQETQYF. The CDR3, as DNA: TGTGCCAGCAGTCTAGGGTTGGGGGGGGCTCACCAAGAGACCCAGTACTTC.